The 11 T cell receptor beta chains reported below all come from one sample, sequenced in a study of T cell repertoires in cytomegalovirus infection (dated by TCRdb to 2018 to 2020). The run used an Illumina HiSeq 1500. TCRdb ran its own pipeline on the public reads, namely fastp trimming at Q25 and MiXCR clone calling, and kept in-frame beta chains. One record per CDR3 amino acid sequence lists the most common genes and DNA. For this sample there are 150,000 to 200,000 distinct CDR3 sequences; 9.5% appear just once. Together, the top ten hold 4.6% of the sample. What was sequenced was PBMCs. The receptors originated from a human donor in good health (CMV status not recorded). Some clones in this sample may be carry-over from other donors' samples.

This clonotype was counted at least ten times. This sequence joins TRBV7-2 and TRBJ1-2; D is ambiguous. The germline CDR1 and CDR2 sequences are SGHTA and FQGNSA. V was shortened by 1 base and J by 8 bases, with 14 bases between the two germline ends. The CDR3 length is 14 residues. The CDR3 protein is CASSLGARYYGYTF. The CDR3 coding sequence is TGTGCCAGCAGCTTAGGGGCCAGGTATTACGGCTACACCTTC.

This clonotype was seen ten or more times. The chain combines TRBV19 with TRBJ1-1, with 8 bases matching TRBD1. V gave up 1 base and J gave up 4 bases; unmatched junction bases: 5. CDR3 length: 15 residues. Looked up from germline, CDR1 is LNHDA and CDR2 is SQIVND (reference sequence). The CDR3 DNA follows: TGTGCCAGTAGTATAGCTTGGACAGGGAGCACTGAAGCTTTCTTT. Protein: CASSIAWTGSTEAFF. The full variable domain, rest sourced from reference TRBV19 and TRBJ1-1, is DGGITQSPKYLFRKEGQNVTLSCEQNLNHDAMYWYRQDPGQGLRLIYYSQIVNDFQKGDIAEGYSVSREKKESFPLTVTSAQKNPTAFYLCASSIAWTGSTEAFFGQGTRLTVV.

This clonotype was seen a few times. The chain carries TRBV7-9 and TRBJ2-5, with TRBD1 as a possible D gene (6 bases). The CDR3 length is 11 residues. CDR1 is SEHNR and CDR2 is FQNEAQ in the germline V gene (reference sequence). The ends were cut back, 3 bases at V and 7 bases at J, with 6 bases in the middle. CDR3 sequence: CASSLGATQYF. CDR3 coding DNA: TGTGCCAGCAGCTTGGGGGCGACCCAGTACTTC. The full variable domain, rest sourced from reference TRBV7-9 and TRBJ2-5, is DTGVSQNPRHKITKRGQNVTFRCDPISEHNRLYWYRQTLGQGPEFLTYFQNEAQLEKSRLLSDRFSAERPKGSFSTLEIQRTEQGDSAMYLCASSLGATQYFGPGTRLLVL.

V gene TRBV28 combines with J gene TRBJ1-2; TRBD1 aligns across 8 bases. CDR1 is MDHEN and CDR2 is SYDVKM in the germline V gene. V gave up 4 bases and J gave up 5 bases; unmatched junction bases: 6. This CDR3 is built from 14 residues. CDR3: CASSSTGTGYGYTF. CDR3 nucleotide sequence: TGTGCCAGCAGTTCAACCGGGACAGGTTATGGCTACACCTTC.

The chain has TRBV20-1 and TRBJ1-5, with D possibly TRBD1 on 6 matching bases. The germline V gene encodes CDR1 DFQATT and CDR2 SNEGSKA (reference sequence). Deletions cut 3 bases from V and 5 bases from J, with 11 bases between. The CDR3 consists of 13 residues. Here the CDR3 DNA reads TGCAGTGCTAGCCAGGGGACTGATCAGCCCCAGCATTTT. Its protein is CSASQGTDQPQHF.

The chain has TRBV6-2 or TRBV6-3 and TRBJ2-2; 7 bases line up with TRBD2. The V gene's germline CDR1 is MNHEY and CDR2 SVGEGT. The CDR3 totals 15 residues. V was pared by 6 bases and J by 1 base, with 5 bases of the junction left unmatched. DNA of the CDR3: TGTGCCAGCAGGAGGGGACTATTGAACACCGGGGAGCTGTTTTTT. It yields the protein CASRRGLLNTGELFF.

This clonotype appeared a few times. The rearrangement joins TRBV29-1 to TRBJ2-1, with 9 bases that match TRBD2. Germline V CDR1 and CDR2: SQVTM, ANQGSEA. This CDR3 is 12 amino acids long. With V trimmed by 6 bases and J by 13 bases, 10 bases remained unmatched. The DNA for the CDR3 is TGCAGCGTCCGTGAAGGGCTAGCGGGACAGTTCTTC. This translates into CSVREGLAGQFF.

In this sample, this clonotype turned up many times. The chain carries TRBV28 and TRBJ2-2; TRBD2 agrees at 7 bases. From germline, CDR1 is MDHEN and CDR2 SYDVKM. CDR3 length equals 19 residues. The ends lost 5 bases at V and 2 bases at J; junction bases unmatched: 17. CDR3 sequence: CASSLRDGPAGTNTGELFF. As DNA, the CDR3 is TGTGCCAGCAGTCTCCGTGATGGGCCAGCGGGAACTAACACCGGGGAGCTGTTTTTT.

There are a few counts of this clonotype. CDR3 protein: CASSTDRYGYTF. CDR3 nucleotides: TGTGCCAGCAGCACAGACCGCTATGGCTACACCTTC. The chain uses TRBV7-8 and TRBJ1-2, with D hard to call. Trimming stripped 5 bases from V and 4 bases from J, with 8 bases between. Germline CDR1 and CDR2: SGHVS and FQNEAQ. The CDR3 sequence is 12 residues long.

In its sample, this clonotype was seen many times. This chain connects TRBV28 to TRBJ2-1; D tentatively reads TRBD1 or TRBD2 (5 bases each). The V gene's germline CDR1 is MDHEN and CDR2 SYDVKM. Trimming cost V 6 bases and J 5 bases, with 20 bases left between them. This CDR3 comprises 16 residues. CDR3 in amino acids: CASSERGRGPHNEQFF. CDR3 DNA sequence: TGTGCCAGCAGCGAAAGAGGCCGGGGCCCCCACAATGAGCAGTTCTTC. The entire variable domain, with the rest obtained from reference TRBV28 and TRBJ2-1, is as follows: DVKVTQSSRYLVKRTGEKVFLECVQDMDHENMFWYRQDPGLGLRLIYFSYDVKMKEKGDIPEGYSVSREKKERFSLILESASTNQTSMYLCASSERGRGPHNEQFFGPGTRLTVL.

This clonotype appeared many times. The chain employs TRBV28 and TRBJ1-1, with D tentatively TRBD1 (6 bases). Germline assignment: CDR1 MDHEN and CDR2 SYDVKM. The CDR3 contains 14 residues. This CDR3 is CAGAAGGSNTEAFF. The CDR3 DNA reads TGTGCGGGGGCAGCTGGGGGATCGAACACTGAAGCTTTCTTT.